Presented here are 3 T cell receptor beta chains from one specimen sequenced in a study of T cell repertoires in cytomegalovirus infection (dated by TCRdb to between 2018 and 2021). These reads were obtained on an Illumina HiSeq 1500. TCRdb passed the public sequencing reads through fastp at Q25 and MiXCR, retaining productive beta sequences. Rows with a matching CDR3 protein are joined into one entry that keeps the most common DNA and genes. The table for this sample lists 170,000 or so distinct CDR3 sequences; over 13% of them were counted only once. Clones ranked in the top ten supply over 25% of the sample. The sample consisted of PBMCs. Every receptor here comes from a human donor in good health (CMV status not recorded). Some clones in this sample may be carry-over from other donors' samples.

This clonotype was picked up many times. This chain joins TRBV12-3 or TRBV12-4 and TRBJ1-1, with 7 bases lining up with TRBD1. CDR3 length equals 13 residues. V lost 6 bases and J lost 4; bases outside the gene matches: 5. CDR3 region: CASRPQGLTEAFF. CDR3 sequence (DNA): TGTGCCAGCAGACCACAGGGGCTCACTGAAGCTTTCTTT.

This clonotype was seen more than once but under ten times. This CDR3 reads CASSIRGTNTGELFF. CDR3 DNA: TGTGCCAGCAGCATCAGGGGGACGAACACCGGGGAGCTGTTTTTT. This chain connects TRBV14 to TRBJ2-2; 7 nucleotides agree with TRBD1. Trimming cost V 5 bases and J 0 bases; bases outside gene matches: 3. Germline CDR1 reads SGHDN; CDR2 reads FVKESK. The CDR3 totals 15 residues.

Many counts were recorded for this clonotype. The gene calls are TRBV7-2 and TRBJ2-3; TRBD2 aligns across 8 bases. CDR3 length: 16 residues. Germline CDR1 is SGHTA and CDR2 is FQGNSA. Trimming took 7 bases from V and 5 from J; bases not matched to a gene: 14. CDR3 sequence: CASTAATGLVRDTQYF. In DNA form, the CDR3 reads TGTGCCAGCACCGCGGCGACGGGACTAGTGAGAGATACGCAGTATTTT.